The 12 T cell receptor beta chains presented below share a single source sample, sequenced in a study of regulatory T cells in long-lasting Graves disease. Time point described: newly diagnosed GD, antithyroid drugs for less than 3 months. From RNA extracted from PBMCs, the TCR library was made. According to the study, TCR beta libraries were built with iRepertoire HTBI primers and CDR3-region Arm-PCR. Via MiXCR, TCRdb re-called the multiplex PCR reads, giving one row per CDR3 protein. The repertoire consists of 400,000 to 500,000 distinct CDR3 sequences, with about 15% occurring once and the leading ten covering approximately 7.8%. These records were also assigned to another study, of T cells in Graves' hyperthyroidism and ophthalmopathy.

The sample here was peripheral blood mononuclear cells (PBMCs), taken at new diagnosis, from a patient treated with antithyroid drugs. Source of these receptors: a woman aged 40 to 50 with Graves disease.

This clonotype was counted only a few times. The chain combines TRBV29-1 with TRBJ2-7, with D tentatively TRBD1 (6 bases). The CDR3 covers 12 residues. The ends were cut back, 6 bases at V and 2 bases at J, with 11 bases in the middle. Looked up from germline, CDR1 is SQVTM and CDR2 is ANQGSEA. The CDR3 nucleotides read TGCAGCGTCCGGACAGCACCCTACGAGCAGTACTTC. Its translation: CSVRTAPYEQYF.

This clonotype was observed many times. The chain employs TRBV2 and TRBJ1-2, with D possibly matching TRBD1 (6 bases). V was trimmed by 6 bases and J by 4 bases, leaving 15 bases between them. CDR1 is SNHLY and CDR2 is FYNNEI in the germline V gene. The CDR3 spans 14 residues. The CDR3 DNA follows: TGTGCCAGCAGCGGGACACGGATAGTCTATGGCTACACCTTC. Residues: CASSGTRIVYGYTF.

This clonotype was observed many times. The rearrangement links TRBV30 to TRBJ1-1; no definite D call. Germline V gene sequence: CDR1 GTSNPN, CDR2 SVGIG (reference sequence). Trimming took off 2 bases at V and 11 bases at J, with 15 bases between the two ends. The CDR3 is 12 amino acids. The CDR3 is CAWSKRGVSAFF. CDR3 nucleotide sequence: TGTGCCTGGAGTAAGCGTGGGGTTTCGGCTTTCTTT.

CDR3 protein: CASIRWLAGEGVDTGELFF. In DNA form, the CDR3 reads TGTGCCAGCATTCGGTGGCTAGCGGGAGAGGGGGTGGACACCGGGGAGCTGTTTTTT. V usage is TRBV2 and J usage is TRBJ2-2; 10 bases map to TRBD2. The CDR3 has 19 residues. The junction had 17 bases not matched to a gene; V was cut back by 7 bases and J by 3 bases. Germline V gives CDR1 SNHLY, CDR2 FYNNEI.

The sample holds many counts of this clonotype. J is TRBJ1-1 and V is TRBV30; D remains ambiguous. Germline V CDR1 and CDR2: GTSNPN, SVGIG (reference sequence). The V gene lost 8 bases and the J gene lost 0 bases, with 13 bases spanning the gap. This CDR3 has 13 amino acids. CDR3 sequence: CARTENMNTEAFF. In DNA, the CDR3 is TGTGCCCGAACAGAGAACATGAACACTGAAGCTTTCTTT.

There are a few counts of this clonotype. J is TRBJ2-1 and V is TRBV19, with 8 positions matching TRBD2. CDR1 is LNHDA, CDR2 SQIVND, per germline (reference sequence). V dropped 10 bases and J dropped 0; count of bases not matched to a gene: 14. The CDR3 has 17 residues. The CDR3 DNA is TGTGCCACCCAAAGCGGCGGGAGGATTAGCTCCTACAATGAGCAGTTCTTC. Its translation is CATQSGGRISSYNEQFF.

With regard to this clonotype: A much larger clone lies a single base off, so this may be a read error. The chain couples TRBV9 to TRBJ2-3, with D hard to call. The germline CDR1 and CDR2 sequences are SGDLS and YYNGEE. The CDR3 is 14 residues long. The V end was cut by 4 bases, the J end by 5 bases, with 14 bases between. The CDR3 DNA follows: TGTGCCAGCAGCCTCACGTGGCGCCGAGATACGCAGTATTTT. Translated: CASSLTWRRDTQYF.

This clonotype has a count of ten or more. This chain joins TRBV6-1 and TRBJ1-2, with a possible D match to TRBD1 (6 bases). CDR1 is MNHNS, CDR2 SASEGT, per germline. V was cut by 0 bases and J by 5 bases, with 7 bases left in between. This CDR3 region has 13 residues. CDR3: CASSEARGYGYTF. The CDR3 coding sequence is TGTGCCAGCAGTGAAGCCAGGGGATATGGCTACACCTTC.

This clonotype was picked up many times. The chain uses TRBV11-2 and TRBJ2-7; D possibly corresponds to TRBD2 (6 bases). V lost 5 bases, J lost 2 bases, and 16 bases lay in between. Looked up from germline, CDR1 is SGHAT and CDR2 is FQNNGV. CDR3 length: 15 residues. The CDR3, as DNA: TGTGCCAGCAGCCCACCGACTAGACCGACCTACGAGCAGTACTTC. It yields the protein CASSPPTRPTYEQYF.

The chain uses TRBV10-3 and TRBJ2-1; 10 positions match TRBD2. The CDR3 covers 16 residues. V lost 4 bases to trimming and J lost 0 bases; unmatched junction nucleotides: 3. Germline V gives CDR1 ENHRY, CDR2 SYGVKD. CDR3 amino acids: CAISGASGSSYNEQFF. In nucleotides, the CDR3 is TGTGCCATCAGTGGGGCTAGCGGGAGCTCCTACAATGAGCAGTTCTTC.

This clonotype was found many times. V usage is TRBV20-1 and J usage is TRBJ2-5; D might be TRBD2 (6 bases). Germline CDR1 reads DFQATT; CDR2 reads SNEGSKA (reference sequence). The CDR3 extends over 14 amino acids. V lost 6 bases to trimming and J lost 1 base, with 15 bases between them. This CDR3 is CSAPLGGVQETQYF. DNA of the CDR3: TGCAGTGCCCCGTTGGGGGGAGTCCAAGAGACCCAGTACTTC.

This chain joins TRBV6-1 and TRBJ1-4; weak D call: TRBD1 (6 bases). V lost 5 bases to trimming and J lost 7 bases, with 20 bases between them. The CDR3 covers 16 residues. Germline V lookup: CDR1 MNHNS, CDR2 SASEGT. CDR3 coding DNA: TGTGCCAGCAGTAGAGAGGGGGGCGCCGGGGGTGAAAAACTGTTTTTT. Translated, it gives CASSREGGAGGEKLFF.